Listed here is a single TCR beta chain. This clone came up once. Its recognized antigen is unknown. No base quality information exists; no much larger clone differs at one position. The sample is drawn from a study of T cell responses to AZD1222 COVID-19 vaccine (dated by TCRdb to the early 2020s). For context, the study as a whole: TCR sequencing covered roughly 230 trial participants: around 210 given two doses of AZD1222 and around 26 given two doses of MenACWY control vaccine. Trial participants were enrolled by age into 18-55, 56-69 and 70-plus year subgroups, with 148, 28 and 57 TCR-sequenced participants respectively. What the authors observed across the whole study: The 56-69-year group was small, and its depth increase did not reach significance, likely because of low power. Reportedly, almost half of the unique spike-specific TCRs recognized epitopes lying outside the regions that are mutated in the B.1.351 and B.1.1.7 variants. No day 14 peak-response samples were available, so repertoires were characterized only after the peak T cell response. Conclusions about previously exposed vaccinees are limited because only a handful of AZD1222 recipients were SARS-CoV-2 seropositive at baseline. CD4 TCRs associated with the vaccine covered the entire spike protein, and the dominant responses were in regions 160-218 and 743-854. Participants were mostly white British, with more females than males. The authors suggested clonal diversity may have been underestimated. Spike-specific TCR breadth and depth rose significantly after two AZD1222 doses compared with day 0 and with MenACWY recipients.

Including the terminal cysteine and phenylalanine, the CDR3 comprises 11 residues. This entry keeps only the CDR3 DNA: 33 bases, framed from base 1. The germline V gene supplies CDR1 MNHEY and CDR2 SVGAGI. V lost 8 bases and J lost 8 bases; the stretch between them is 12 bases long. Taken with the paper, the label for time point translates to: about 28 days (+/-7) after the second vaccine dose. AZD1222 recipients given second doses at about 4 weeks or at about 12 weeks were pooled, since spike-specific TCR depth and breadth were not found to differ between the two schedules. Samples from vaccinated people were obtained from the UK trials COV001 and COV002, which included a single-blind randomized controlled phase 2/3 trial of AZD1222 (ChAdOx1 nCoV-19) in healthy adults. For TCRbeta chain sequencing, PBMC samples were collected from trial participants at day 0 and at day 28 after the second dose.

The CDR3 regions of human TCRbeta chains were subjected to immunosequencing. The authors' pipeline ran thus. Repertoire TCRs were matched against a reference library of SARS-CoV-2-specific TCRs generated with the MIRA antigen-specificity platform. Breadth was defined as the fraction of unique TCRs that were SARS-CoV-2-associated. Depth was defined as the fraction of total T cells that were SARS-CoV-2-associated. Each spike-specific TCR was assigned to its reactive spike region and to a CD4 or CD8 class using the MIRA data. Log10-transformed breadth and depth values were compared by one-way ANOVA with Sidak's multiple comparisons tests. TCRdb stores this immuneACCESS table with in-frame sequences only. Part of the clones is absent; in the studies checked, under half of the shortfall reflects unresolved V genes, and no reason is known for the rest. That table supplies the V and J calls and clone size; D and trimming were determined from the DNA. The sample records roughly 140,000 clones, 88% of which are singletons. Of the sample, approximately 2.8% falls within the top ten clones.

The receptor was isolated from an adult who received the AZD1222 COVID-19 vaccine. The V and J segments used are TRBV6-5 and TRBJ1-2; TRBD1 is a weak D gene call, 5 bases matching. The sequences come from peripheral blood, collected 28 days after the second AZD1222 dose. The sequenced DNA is TGTGCCAGCTTCAGGGACGGGGGCTACACCTTC. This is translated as CASFRDGGYTF.